This T cell receptor (beta chain) was obtained from a study of cytomegalovirus exposure and HLA in healthy donors (dated by TCRdb to about 2017). For the study in its entirety: In an earlier analysis of 550 to 750 of the donors, around 300 Gb of sequence data and 100 million or so unique TCR beta sequences from 150 million to 200 million T cells were reported. Among the 398 genotyped donors, about 85% belonged to the genetic ancestry cluster associated with self-reported Caucasian donors. The study was designed to test whether signatures of past pathogen exposure could be identified by cataloging public T cell receptors. Several DR-DQ haplotypes were handled as single units for association and clustering, since linkage in the cohort was strong. To decide whether each TCR beta V gene segment behaved as functional or pseudogenic, an earlier analysis of some 600 of the donors relied on high-throughput TCR beta sequencing. The study combined high-throughput TCR immunosequencing, statistical association of individual TCRs with disease status, and machine learning to predict cytomegalovirus infection status. Typing coverage varied by locus: roughly 629-640 donors for A, B, C, DRB1 and DQB1; under 550 for DQA1; some 610 for DPA1; roughly 470 for DPB1. Donor age, sex, ethnicity and CMV serostatus were collected together with the repertoire data. The study profiled the T cell repertoires of 666 subjects by immunosequencing and related them to cytomegalovirus serostatus. HLA typing covered class I and class II loci at four-digit resolution. Every discovery cohort repertoire had been produced on one sequencing platform. A later analysis re-examined previously published TCR beta repertoires from roughly 650 donors and added high-resolution HLA genotyping to investigate patterns of TCR occurrence. Roughly 290 gigabases of sequencing data and 75 million to 85 million unique TCR sequences made up an early release that covered over 550 HLA-typed donors. Across 398 genotyped donors of the cohort, an average of approximately 200,000 unique TCR beta nucleotide sequences per donor were sequenced, and approximately 17% of those sequences were non-productive. A later genetic analysis took genome-wide SNP genotypes for 398 of the 666 donors and used that subset as a discovery cohort. Rather than drawing on any new phenotypic data, the later analysis identified candidate immune exposures from TCR beta sequences and the way those sequences occurred across donors. Along with the approximately 620-subject first cohort, a separate validation cohort of roughly 110 different subjects was used. Paper-wide results and their limitations: A cluster of highly shared sequence variants was judged likely to represent a technical artifact of the sequencing pipeline. Because HLA typing was missing for some donors at each locus, association tests included only the typed subset. According to a later analysis, TCR association rates differed among HLA loci, with DRB1 alleles showing the most associated TCRs and HLA-C alleles showing the fewest. A further reported finding was that TCR beta sequences accurately predicted the HLA-A and HLA-B alleles for most subjects in the first cohort. In a later analysis, most CMV-associated TCR beta chains were found to appear HLA-restricted, with HLA associations seemingly driven largely by CMV exposure. In a later analysis, more than 15,000 TCR beta sequences were associated with specific HLA alleles at a false discovery rate of 0.05. Compared with the approximately 600-donor mean, donors in an Asian-associated ancestry cluster had fewer N-insertions in productive TCRs, according to a later genetic analysis. Presence/absence analyses assumed roughly uniform sequencing depth across donors, an assumption that may not hold. A later analysis reported that several top co-occurrence clusters appeared linked to parvovirus B19, influenza, CMV and Epstein-Barr virus. The authors suggested that the approach could potentially be extended to other disease states and immunological phenotypes. For the cohort, immune exposure information was limited to CMV serostatus. A later analysis found that HLA-associated TCR beta chains were more clonally expanded and had lower generation probabilities than equally common non-associated chains. This cohort had only TCR beta chains sequenced, and the lack of alpha or paired-chain data limited which features could be detected. Because counts were too low, seventeen rarely observed V segments, including chromosome 9 orphons, were left out of the earlier analysis of 587 of the donors. Correlated functional status among segregating V segments might be attributable to linkage disequilibrium, but an unknown experimental factor could not be ruled out. Across donors, most TCR sequences were observed very rarely, whereas some public TCRs were present in many individuals. Because the 87-base-pair reads could not distinguish some IMGT-functional V segments, including TRBV6-2 and TRBV6-3, those segments were excluded. A few of the identified cytomegalovirus-associated TCR beta chains were confirmed in vitro to be specific for cytomegalovirus antigens. In the study, around 150 TCR beta chains were listed as associated with cytomegalovirus. In a later genetic analysis, a missense DCLRE1C variant was associated with V-gene and J-gene trimming of TCR beta chains, and the association was replicated in an independent cohort. In an earlier analysis of fewer than 750 of the donors, most TCR beta V segments were observed in productive rearrangements about 87% or about 30% of the time, broadly matching IMGT annotations. When HLA alleles, especially DR and DQ, strongly co-occurred, attributing TCR associations to individual alleles was difficult. The classifier was reported to diagnose cytomegalovirus status with high specificity and sensitivity in both the original and validation cohorts.

Measured from the cysteine to the phenylalanine, the CDR3 is 13 residues long. Only the CDR3 portion is preserved as DNA: 39 bases, with reading frame beginning at the first base. V and J are truncated by 5 bases and 0 bases respectively, leaving an intervening sequence of 5 bases. As encoded in the germline V gene, CDR1 is SGHNT while CDR2 is YENEEA. This clone was observed a handful of times. The antigen it binds to is not known. No clone much larger than this one lies a single base away; base qualities are absent. The protocol used for the library was the immunoSEQ multiplex PCR assay. The multiplex PCR relied on a mix of 60 forward primers for TCR Vbeta segments and 13 reverse primers for TCR Jbeta segments. The CDR3 region of rearranged TCR beta genes was amplified from genomic DNA with a multiplex PCR assay. The amplified TCR beta libraries were sequenced on the Illumina HiSeq System as 87-base-pair reads. The paper's processing steps were these. Across the 670 or so repertoires, a later analysis counted tens of millions of unique TCR beta chains, roughly 11 million of which were shared by at least two donors. A nearest-neighbor algorithm error-corrected the raw reads and collapsed the reads into unique sequences, merging closely related sequences to remove PCR and sequencing errors. Alignment of CDR3 sequences to IMGT reference sequences was used to assign V, D and J gene segments. For a sequence to be retained, at least a six-nucleotide match to both a V gene segment and a J gene segment was required. Rearrangements were called productive when the CDR3 lacked stop codons and stayed in frame with V and J; all others were non-productive. Following IMGT convention, CDR3 was defined as the stretch from the second conserved V-encoded cysteine to the conserved J-encoded phenylalanine. The earlier analysis of about 590 of the donors excluded sequences that lacked an unambiguous match to a single V gene segment. In an earlier analysis of almost 600 of the donors, a V segment was called functional when productive rearrangements were above 56.7%, and segregating when the standard deviation between donors exceeded 5%. A statistical classification framework was built for diagnosing cytomegalovirus status from the catalog of TCR beta chain sequences. In a later analysis, TCR nucleotide sequences were compared against IMGT/GENE-DB human TR gene sequences so that V and J genes could be assigned. A later analysis assigned CDR3 sequences and most-parsimonious VDJ recombination scenarios with the TCRdist pipeline. In a later analysis, each TCR beta chain was defined by its CDR3 amino acid sequence together with its V-gene family, and reads lacking a unique V-gene family were excluded. As a way to deal with suspected cross-contamination and a sequencing artifact, a later analysis dropped roughly 620 nucleotide sequences that were highly shared and had low generation probability. For each public chain, a later analysis derived a clonal expansion index from normalized ranks of inferred template counts within each repertoire. Generation probabilities in a later analysis came from a VDJ recombination model fitted to out-of-frame rearrangements, and those results were checked against IGoR. In a later analysis, TCR-TCR, TCR-HLA and TCR-CMV co-occurrence was scored with hypergeometric tests, and a repertoire-size bias correction was applied to TCR pairs. To estimate false discovery rates, a later analysis permuted the HLA or CMV assignments 20 times. In a later analysis, co-occurring TCRs were grouped using DBSCAN, with TCRdist sequence similarity added in when clustering inside HLA-allele-positive subsets. Repertoires with fewer than 30,000 or more than 120,000 public chains, plus five repertoires with anomalous nucleotide sharing, were excluded from co-occurrence clustering. TCRdb retrieved this table from immuneACCESS and kept in-frame rearrangements only. Not all clones are present; in checked studies, unresolved V genes account for under half, and no reason is known for the remainder. The V and J calls and the clone size are those of that table, but D and trimming were determined from the DNA. This sample is represented by about 93,000 clones; roughly 63% of them were singletons. 5.9% of the sample goes to the ten largest clones.

The cohort comprised approximately 700 healthy bone marrow donors. At the time of sampling, every cohort member was nominally healthy, though immune exposures that went unrecorded were likely present. The donor was CMV seropositive and was included in the group of 300 or so seropositive cohort members. Each donor provided a peripheral blood sample, and peripheral blood mononuclear cells were used for TCR beta sequencing. The Qiagen DNeasy Blood Extraction Kit was used to extract genomic DNA from the blood cell samples. The sequence was obtained from a boy younger than 18 in good health and CMV-seropositive. This chain joins TRBV11-3 to TRBJ1-3; no D segment can be confidently identified. The source material was PBMCs. This receptor has the CDR3 CASSIFSGNTIYF. Read as DNA, the sequence is TGTGCCAGCAGCATCTTCTCTGGAAACACCATATATTTT.